A selection of T cell receptor beta chains follows, all from one sample in a study of T cells in Graves' hyperthyroidism and ophthalmopathy. TCRdb analysed the multiplex PCR reads with MiXCR anew, one entry per CDR3 protein. This sample has hundreds of thousands of distinct CDR3 sequences, with 12% to 15% found just once. The specimen sequenced was blood. All receptors come from a woman between 18 and 30 years old with Graves' hyperthyroidism. Both conserved end residues are part of each CDR3. Each record gives: J gene, clone size, D gene, V gene, CDR3 DNA, CDR3 protein. The D gene is left open where the match is weak. Only part of the rows carry a size: once, few, many, or a class if the clone is expanded.

J: TRBJ2-2
size: many
D: TRBD1
V: TRBV2
DNA: TGTGCCAGCAGTGAGCCGGACAGGGTGAGCGGGGAGCTGTTTTTT
CDR3: CASSEPDRVSGELFF

J: TRBJ2-3
size: many
D: TRBD2
V: TRBV28
DNA: TGTGCCACCTCCCTCACTAGCGGGAGGACAGATACGCAGTATTTT
CDR3: CATSLTSGRTDTQYF

J: TRBJ1-4
size: -
D: TRBD1
V: TRBV7-6
DNA: TGTGCCAGCAGCTCCCTCCCGGGACAGGGCAATGAAAAACTGTTTTTT
CDR3: CASSSLPGQGNEKLFF

J: TRBJ1-1
size: few
D: -
V: TRBV29-1
DNA: TGCAGCGCTACCTCGAACACTGAAGCTTTCTTT
CDR3: CSATSNTEAFF

J: TRBJ2-7
size: many
D: -
V: TRBV20-1
DNA: TGCAGTGCCAGCTTGGATACAGGGTTAACTTACGAGCAGTACTTC
CDR3: CSASLDTGLTYEQYF

J: TRBJ2-7
size: few
D: TRBD2
V: TRBV6-2/TRBV6-3
DNA: TGTGCCAGCAGTATCGGGACTATCGAGCAGTACTTC
CDR3: CASSIGTIEQYF

J: TRBJ2-7
size: -
D: -
V: TRBV7-9
DNA: TGTGCCAGCAGCGGACAGGGCGGGAGCTACGAGCAGTACTTC
CDR3: CASSGQGGSYEQYF

J: TRBJ2-2
size: few
D: -
V: TRBV7-9
DNA: TGTGCCAGCAGCCACGGGGTGAACACCGGGGAGCTGTTTTTT
CDR3: CASSHGVNTGELFF

J: TRBJ2-3
size: -
D: -
V: TRBV28
DNA: TGTGCCAGCAGTTTATCCCCCGGACTCGGCTCTAGCACAGATACGCAGTATTTT
CDR3: CASSLSPGLGSSTDTQYF

J: TRBJ2-7
size: -
D: -
V: TRBV20-1
DNA: TGCAGTGCTAGAGATTTCATTGAGAGCTCCTACGAGCAGTACTTC
CDR3: CSARDFIESSYEQYF

J: TRBJ1-4
size: -
D: -
V: TRBV24-1
DNA: TGTGCCACCAGTGAGGGGGGTGCATGGAATGAAAAACTGTTTTTT
CDR3: CATSEGGAWNEKLFF

J: TRBJ2-2
size: -
D: TRBD1
V: TRBV29-1
DNA: TGCAGCGTGGGGACAGGGGAGTACACCGGGGAGCTGTTTTTT
CDR3: CSVGTGEYTGELFF

J: TRBJ2-7
size: few
D: -
V: TRBV10-3
DNA: TGTGCCATCAGTGATCCCGGACAGTACGAGCAGTACTTC
CDR3: CAISDPGQYEQYF

J: TRBJ2-3
size: many
D: -
V: TRBV28
DNA: TGTGCCAGCAGTCCCTCCCCCGCGGGCATACCTTCAGATACGCAGTATTTT
CDR3: CASSPSPAGIPSDTQYF

J: TRBJ2-7
size: few
D: -
V: TRBV4-1
DNA: TGCGCCAGCAGCCCTGGTCCGAACTCCTACGAGCAGTACTTC
CDR3: CASSPGPNSYEQYF

J: TRBJ2-1
size: -
D: TRBD2
V: TRBV19
DNA: TGTGCCAGTAGTATGGTCGGGAGGGAATACTACAATGAGCAGTTCTTC
CDR3: CASSMVGREYYNEQFF

J: TRBJ2-5
size: many
D: -
V: TRBV18
DNA: TGTGCCAGCTCACCACGCGGACAGCAAGAGACCCAGTACTTC
CDR3: CASSPRGQQETQYF

J: TRBJ2-3
size: -
D: -
V: TRBV13
DNA: TGTGCCAGCAGCTTAGTGTCTCACGGAACAGATACGCAGTATTTT
CDR3: CASSLVSHGTDTQYF

J: TRBJ1-2
size: many
D: TRBD1
V: TRBV30
DNA: TGTGCCTGGAAGAGAGGGGGCATTGGCTACACCTTC
CDR3: CAWKRGGIGYTF

J: TRBJ1-2
size: many
D: -
V: TRBV6-1
DNA: TGTGCCAGCAGTCCCGGACAGAGAGGGGCTGGCTACACCTTC
CDR3: CASSPGQRGAGYTF

J: TRBJ1-1
size: many
D: TRBD1
V: TRBV5-1
DNA: TGCGCCAGCAGCGTAGACAGGGGGGGCACTGAAGCTTTCTTT
CDR3: CASSVDRGGTEAFF

J: TRBJ2-7
size: many
D: TRBD1
V: TRBV28
DNA: TGTGCCAGCAGTTTTAGGACAGGGGGCGCGTCCTACGAGCAGTACTTC
CDR3: CASSFRTGGASYEQYF

J: TRBJ1-1
size: -
D: TRBD1
V: TRBV18
DNA: TGTGCCAGCTCACAGGACAGGGGTCGGACCACTGAAGCTTTCTTT
CDR3: CASSQDRGRTTEAFF

J: TRBJ2-1
size: few
D: -
V: TRBV5-6
DNA: TGTGCCAGCAGCTTGTCAGAGGAGCAGTTCTTC
CDR3: CASSLSEEQFF

J: TRBJ2-1
size: many
D: -
V: TRBV7-2
DNA: TGTGCCAGCAGCTTGTTCGGACTGAGTCGGAATGAGCAGTTCTTC
CDR3: CASSLFGLSRNEQFF

J: TRBJ1-2
size: many
D: -
V: TRBV12-3/TRBV12-4
DNA: TGTGCCAGCAGTTTTAGGGGTGACTATGGCTACACCTTC
CDR3: CASSFRGDYGYTF

J: TRBJ1-3
size: -
D: -
V: TRBV3-1
DNA: TGTGCCAGCAGCCAACAGGGAGGAGCTGGAAACACCATATATTTT
CDR3: CASSQQGGAGNTIYF

J: TRBJ2-1
size: many
D: TRBD2
V: TRBV12-3/TRBV12-4
DNA: TGTGCCAGTCTCGCCGGGACTAGCGGATACAATGAGCAGTTCTTC
CDR3: CASLAGTSGYNEQFF

J: TRBJ2-1
size: -
D: -
V: TRBV7-9
DNA: TGTGCCAGCAGCTTAAAGCCCGGGGTTGAGCAGTTCTTC
CDR3: CASSLKPGVEQFF

J: TRBJ2-1
size: many
D: TRBD2
V: TRBV5-8
DNA: TGTGCCAGCAGTTTGAGCGGGGGAGCCCCCAACAATGAGCAGTTCTTC
CDR3: CASSLSGGAPNNEQFF

J: TRBJ2-1
size: many
D: -
V: TRBV18
DNA: TGTGCCAGCTCAACCCCCTTTTTTCGTATTGGTGAGCAGTTCTTC
CDR3: CASSTPFFRIGEQFF

J: TRBJ2-3
size: -
D: -
V: TRBV7-9
DNA: TGTGCCAGCAGCCGGCCCTTGGATACGCAGTATTTT
CDR3: CASSRPLDTQYF

J: TRBJ1-4
size: many
D: -
V: TRBV30
DNA: TGTGCCTGGAGTAGAGGGGCGATTGAAAAACTGTTTTTT
CDR3: CAWSRGAIEKLFF

J: TRBJ2-3
size: many
D: TRBD2
V: TRBV28
DNA: TGTGCCAGCAGCCCAGGACTAGCGGGACCCAACACAGATACGCAGTATTTT
CDR3: CASSPGLAGPNTDTQYF

J: TRBJ1-2
size: few
D: -
V: TRBV7-9
DNA: TGTGCCAGCAGCTTAGCGACAGTAGAGAACTATGGCTACACCTTC
CDR3: CASSLATVENYGYTF

J: TRBJ2-4
size: few
D: TRBD2
V: TRBV15
DNA: TGTGCCACCAGCAGAGATCAAGAACTAGCGGGAGCGGTTGGAGCCAAAAACATTCAGTACTTC
CDR3: CATSRDQELAGAVGAKNIQYF

J: TRBJ2-3
size: many
D: -
V: TRBV24-1
DNA: TGTGCCACCAGTGACCAAGGTCAGCAGGGGACCCGCACAGATACGCAGTATTTT
CDR3: CATSDQGQQGTRTDTQYF

J: TRBJ1-1
size: many
D: -
V: TRBV7-2
DNA: TGTGCCAGCAGCTTGACAGAGCTGGCTGAAGCTTTCTTT
CDR3: CASSLTELAEAFF

J: TRBJ1-2
size: many
D: -
V: TRBV18
DNA: TGTGCCAGCTCACCACCGGAACAACGGAACTATGGCTACACCTTC
CDR3: CASSPPEQRNYGYTF

J: TRBJ2-7
size: many
D: TRBD2
V: TRBV2
DNA: TGTGCCAGCAGTGAAGAAAACGCTAGCGGTTACGAGCAGTACTTC
CDR3: CASSEENASGYEQYF

J: TRBJ2-5
size: many
D: -
V: TRBV27
DNA: TGTGCCAGCAGCTCGATCGCACAAGGACTAGAGACCCAGTACTTC
CDR3: CASSSIAQGLETQYF

J: TRBJ1-2
size: few
D: -
V: TRBV28
DNA: TGTGCCAGCAGTTTACCCCTCACGACTAACTATGGCTACACCTTC
CDR3: CASSLPLTTNYGYTF

J: TRBJ2-7
size: few
D: -
V: TRBV28
DNA: TGTGCCAGCAGTCTAATGACAGTCCCTTCCTACGAGCAGTACTTC
CDR3: CASSLMTVPSYEQYF

J: TRBJ2-6
size: many
D: TRBD1
V: TRBV2
DNA: TGTGCCAGCAGATCTGGTTGGACAGGGGGCGTTGGGGCCAACGTCCTGACTTTC
CDR3: CASRSGWTGGVGANVLTF

J: TRBJ1-1
size: -
D: -
V: TRBV7-8
DNA: TGTGCCAGCAGCGCTGGGGTTCGCACTGAAGCTTTCTTT
CDR3: CASSAGVRTEAFF

J: TRBJ2-7
size: many
D: -
V: TRBV5-6
DNA: TGTGCCAGCAGCAACACAGGGTACGAGCAGTACTTC
CDR3: CASSNTGYEQYF

J: TRBJ1-6
size: few
D: -
V: TRBV2
DNA: TGTGCCAGCACGTTCAGTTCCGCGAGCTCCTATAATTCACCCCTCCACTTT
CDR3: CASTFSSASSYNSPLHF

J: TRBJ2-1
size: -
D: TRBD2
V: TRBV7-9
DNA: TGCGCCAGCAGCTCCCCCACTAGCGGGAGGGCCCGGAATGAGCAGTTCTTC
CDR3: CASSSPTSGRARNEQFF